What follows are 2 T cell receptor beta chains derived from one specimen sequenced in a study of T cells in localized non-small cell lung cancer. Generated by immunoSEQ multiplex PCR, the TCRdb table keeps only in-frame clones and is missing some. This sample has 7,000 or so clones; approximately 50% occur once, and the top ten carry around 2.8%. This specimen was lymph node tissue, taken before any cancer treatment. These receptors were collected from a female donor at least 60 years old with stage I lung adenocarcinoma.

This sequence joins TRBV19 and TRBJ1-1; D ambiguous. The germline V gene has CDR1 LNHDA and CDR2 SQIVND (reference sequence). The CDR3 extends over 16 amino acids. The V end was cut by 1 base, the J end by 4 bases, with 16 bases between. CDR3 protein: CASSIGPPQRSTEAFF. The CDR3 DNA sequence: TGTGCCAGTAGTATAGGCCCGCCCCAACGGAGCACTGAAGCTTTCTTT.

The chain has TRBV6-8 and TRBJ2-7; no firm D call. Trimming took 5 bases from V and 1 from J, leaving 12 bases between them. Germline CDR1 and CDR2: MNHGY and SAAAGT. The CDR3 covers 14 residues. The CDR3 sequence: CASSANWGSYEQYF. The DNA of the CDR3 is TGTGCCAGCAGTGCGAACTGGGGTTCCTACGAGCAGTACTTC.